These T cell receptor beta chains were read from a single sample in a study of blood T cells in healthy people across ages. One entry per CDR3 protein, called by TCRdb with MiXCR from the 5' RACE reads. The sample records hundreds of thousands of distinct CDR3 sequences, roughly 25% being singletons. These data were also reused for a study on T cells of mothers and their children.

The material sequenced was blood. These receptors all come from a boy aged 10-17 years in good health. CDR3s include the opening cysteine and the closing phenylalanine or tryptophan. D genes are given only for firm matches. Expanded clones get a size class; other rows say once, few or many, or leave the size out.

-,14,TRBV20-1,TRBJ2-7,-,CSARVNTVSYEQYF,TGCAGTGCTAGAGTCAACACGGTATCCTACGAGCAGTACTTC
TRBD2,19,TRBV18,TRBJ2-1,few,CASSPYNPAAGGPFNEQFF,TGTGCCAGCTCACCATACAACCCGGCTGCGGGGGGGCCTTTCAATGAGCAGTTCTTC
-,16,TRBV3-1,TRBJ2-3,-,CASSQAWARNTDTQYF,TGTGCCAGCAGCCAAGCTTGGGCTAGAAACACAGATACGCAGTATTTT
TRBD1,15,TRBV7-9,TRBJ2-5,-,CASSLDRGRKETQYF,TGTGCCAGCAGCTTGGACAGGGGGCGAAAAGAGACCCAGTACTTC
-,13,TRBV10-3,TRBJ2-6,-,CAINGPGANVLTF,TGTGCCATCAATGGTCCTGGGGCCAACGTCCTGACTTTC
-,14,TRBV2,TRBJ2-5,-,CASSGGLPAETQYF,TGTGCCAGCAGTGGGGGACTCCCTGCCGAGACCCAGTACTTC
-,15,TRBV6-5,TRBJ1-5,-,CASSSTGNSNQPQHF,TGTGCCAGCAGTTCCACAGGGAATAGCAATCAGCCCCAGCATTTT
-,14,TRBV6-6,TRBJ2-7,-,CASSYGTASYEQYF,TGTGCCAGCAGTTACGGAACAGCTTCCTACGAGCAGTACTTC
-,14,TRBV19,TRBJ1-2,-,CASWAGAANYGYTF,TGTGCCAGTTGGGCAGGCGCAGCAAACTATGGCTACACCTTC
TRBD1,15,TRBV7-9,TRBJ1-4,-,CASSLKGASNEKLFF,TGTGCCAGCAGCTTAAAGGGGGCTAGTAATGAAAAACTGTTTTTT
TRBD1,16,TRBV27,TRBJ2-4,-,CASKPHGTGGERVQYF,TGTGCCAGCAAGCCTCACGGGACAGGGGGCGAAAGGGTTCAGTACTTC
-,13,TRBV29-1,TRBJ2-5,-,CSVEEGIRETQYF,TGCAGCGTTGAGGAGGGAATCCGGGAGACCCAGTACTTC
-,14,TRBV4-1,TRBJ2-5,few,CASSQDQARETQYF,TGCGCCAGCAGCCAAGATCAGGCTCGGGAGACCCAGTACTTC
TRBD2,15,TRBV7-2,TRBJ2-5,few,CASSDRRGSQETQYF,TGTGCCAGCAGCGACCGGCGGGGGAGCCAAGAGACCCAGTACTTC
-,15,TRBV14,TRBJ2-5,-,CASGPREIAYETQYF,TGTGCCAGCGGACCCCGGGAAATCGCTTATGAGACCCAGTACTTC
TRBD1,17,TRBV5-5,TRBJ2-1,-,CASSLRGQGASYNEQFF,TGTGCCAGCAGCTTGAGGGGACAGGGGGCATCCTACAATGAGCAGTTCTTC
-,15,TRBV20-1,TRBJ2-1,few,CSARDPSNGHNEQFF,TGCAGTGCTAGAGACCCCAGCAACGGACACAATGAGCAGTTCTTC
-,15,TRBV14,TRBJ2-1,few,CASSQARGNYNEQFF,TGTGCCAGCAGCCAAGCAAGGGGGAATTACAATGAGCAGTTCTTC
-,14,TRBV11-2,TRBJ2-7,few,CASGRDGVSYEQYF,TGTGCCAGCGGCAGGGACGGAGTCTCCTACGAGCAGTACTTC
-,19,TRBV12-5,TRBJ1-5,-,CASGLVKEMGPGGNQPQHF,TGTGCTAGTGGTTTGGTAAAGGAGATGGGCCCGGGAGGCAATCAGCCCCAGCATTTT
TRBD2,18,TRBV4-1,TRBJ2-5,-,CASSQVRNSGGFQETQYF,TGCGCCAGCAGCCAAGTGAGGAATAGCGGGGGATTTCAAGAGACCCAGTACTTC
TRBD1,15,TRBV15,TRBJ2-7,-,CATSRDQGTGHEQYF,TGTGCCACCAGCAGAGATCAGGGGACAGGACACGAGCAGTACTTC
-,16,TRBV11-2,TRBJ2-6,-,CASSLGGLLGANVLTF,TGTGCCAGCAGCTTAGGTGGCCTGCTTGGGGCCAACGTCCTGACTTTC
TRBD1,13,TRBV29-1,TRBJ2-5,-,CSVQAGGSETQYF,TGCAGCGTACAAGCAGGGGGATCGGAGACCCAGTACTTC
-,15,TRBV29-1,TRBJ2-7,many,CSVEDDRDPSYEQYF,TGCAGCGTTGAAGATGACCGCGACCCGTCCTACGAGCAGTACTTC
TRBD1,15,TRBV7-2,TRBJ1-1,-,CASSFSGTGRTEAFF,TGTGCCAGCAGCTTTTCCGGGACAGGGCGCACTGAAGCTTTCTTT
-,13,TRBV5-1,TRBJ1-1,-,CASSPLRHTEAFF,TGCGCCAGCAGCCCCCTTAGGCACACTGAAGCTTTCTTT
-,17,TRBV19,TRBJ2-3,few,CASRKHHEGIEADTQYF,TGTGCCAGCCGCAAACACCATGAAGGTATTGAGGCAGATACGCAGTATTTT
-,11,TRBV11-1,TRBJ2-7,-,CASSYLDEQYF,TGTGCCAGCAGCTACCTCGACGAGCAGTACTTC
-,14,TRBV18,TRBJ1-1,-,CASSPPGVVTEAFF,TGTGCCAGCTCACCACCCGGGGTGGTGACTGAAGCTTTCTTT
-,14,TRBV5-6,TRBJ1-2,-,CASSPRDMLLGYTF,TGTGCCAGCAGCCCCCGGGACATGCTATTAGGCTACACCTTC
TRBD1,14,TRBV6-1,TRBJ1-4,few,CASSIGTGSEKLFF,TGTGCCAGCAGTATCGGGACAGGGAGTGAAAAACTGTTTTTT
-,12,TRBV7-9,TRBJ2-1,few,CASSKLTNEQFF,TGTGCCAGCAGCAAACTCACGAATGAGCAGTTCTTC
-,12,TRBV24-1,TRBJ2-4,many,CATGDFKDIQYF,TGTGCCACCGGAGACTTTAAGGACATTCAGTACTTC
TRBD1,14,TRBV6-1,TRBJ2-7,-,CASTRGQGAYEQYF,TGTGCCAGCACTAGGGGACAGGGGGCCTACGAGCAGTACTTC
-,15,TRBV6-6,TRBJ1-4,-,CASSYSVGLQEKLFF,TGTGCCAGCAGTTACTCGGTGGGGTTACAGGAAAAACTGTTTTTT
-,14,TRBV15,TRBJ2-5,few,CATSREGGEETQYF,TGTGCCACCAGCAGAGAAGGGGGGGAAGAGACCCAGTACTTC
-,14,TRBV20-1,TRBJ2-3,many,CSAKDSIGTDTQYF,TGCAGTGCTAAGGACAGTATTGGGACAGATACGCAGTATTTT
-,15,TRBV29-1,TRBJ1-1,-,CSVSPQGTMNTEAFF,TGCAGCGTGTCCCCCCAGGGGACGATGAACACTGAAGCTTTCTTT
-,16,TRBV18,TRBJ1-5,-,CASSPKGLTENQPQHF,TGTGCCAGCTCACCAAAGGGTTTGACAGAGAATCAGCCCCAGCATTTT